Listed below are T cell receptor beta chains from one sample, sequenced in a study of blood T cell repertoires in COVID-19. TCRdb's table, derived via immunoSEQ multiplex PCR, lists solely in-frame clones and lacks some. The sample yields 98,000 or so clones, more than 75% seen once. The sequencing sample was made of peripheral blood. These receptors all stem from a man aged 50 to 59 with acute or convalescent COVID-19. Each CDR3 is given without its conserved first and last residue. The D gene is left open where the match is weak.

CDR3aa,j_gene,v_gene,d_gene
ASSRPGTGPSNEQF,TRBJ2-1,TRBV4-1,TRBD1
ASSDHRLAGVTGELF,TRBJ2-2,TRBV25-1,TRBD2
ASSSIAGTDTQY,TRBJ2-3,TRBV28,-
ASSRGQGRAGANVLT,TRBJ2-6,TRBV28,TRBD1
ASSQGNRDYYGYT,TRBJ1-2,TRBV4-1,-
ASSEAGLERTPLH,TRBJ1-6,TRBV3-1/TRBV3-2,-
SVGGGSGGELF,TRBJ2-2,TRBV29-1,-
ASSFERTDTQY,TRBJ2-3,TRBV5-4,-
ASSRGHIPYEQY,TRBJ2-7,TRBV11-1,-
ASSKGLGEQF,TRBJ2-1,TRBV2,-
ATSDGTQETQY,TRBJ2-5,TRBV24-1,-
ASSSSGGSGYGYT,TRBJ1-2,TRBV28,TRBD1
ASSQEWLGGKTQY,TRBJ2-5,TRBV3-1/TRBV3-2,-
ASSTNFGTGGSGYT,TRBJ1-2,TRBV19,TRBD1
ASTGDTEAF,TRBJ1-1,TRBV2,-
ASSPEGGINTEAF,TRBJ1-1,TRBV18,-
ASFLGQVGHNEQF,TRBJ2-1,TRBV6-5,-
SVGGNTDTQY,TRBJ2-3,TRBV29-1,-
ASSQAWTASTDTQY,TRBJ2-3,TRBV14,-
ASSSGASGRGEQF,TRBJ2-1,TRBV7-9,TRBD2
ASSPTSGSTTGELF,TRBJ2-2,TRBV18,TRBD2
ASSQNPGIARAYEQY,TRBJ2-7,TRBV4-1,-
ASSVAAGDGNTIY,TRBJ1-3,TRBV9,-
ASSSWTGQGQETQY,TRBJ2-5,TRBV27,TRBD1
ASRSPYIHQPQH,TRBJ1-5,TRBV28,-
ASSLAGTNYEQY,TRBJ2-7,TRBV5-1,-
ASSLPLALGEQF,TRBJ2-1,TRBV7-9,-
AISLSSSYEQY,TRBJ2-7,TRBV10-3,-
ASSLYFRGRRNEQF,TRBJ2-1,TRBV28,TRBD1
ASSDVGATDTQY,TRBJ2-3,TRBV6-4,-
ASSAGQGMHEQF,TRBJ2-1,TRBV11-2,TRBD1
ASSFARGRYGANVLT,TRBJ2-6,TRBV27,-
ASSAGGRLLTDTQY,TRBJ2-3,TRBV6-1,-
ASSLALNEQF,TRBJ2-1,TRBV5-1,-
ATSPAGTPYEQY,TRBJ2-7,TRBV18,-
ASSGLADTDTQY,TRBJ2-3,TRBV11-2,TRBD2
ASSTGLAGGYEQY,TRBJ2-7,TRBV19,TRBD2
ASSPVGGPSRYGYT,TRBJ1-2,TRBV5-4,-
ASSLFERDRGNTEAF,TRBJ1-1,TRBV11-2,TRBD1
ASTTYSGANVLT,TRBJ2-6,TRBV11-2,-
ASSHGQASNQPQH,TRBJ1-5,TRBV4-1,-
ASSPNSGLAGGNYEQY,TRBJ2-7,TRBV5-4,TRBD2
ASSLAQMNTEAF,TRBJ1-1,TRBV5-6,-
ASGESGDTQY,TRBJ2-3,TRBV5-1,-
ASRTSGIGNEQF,TRBJ2-1,TRBV19,TRBD2
SVEGVAAKNIQY,TRBJ2-4,TRBV29-1,-
ASSALWTAGNTIY,TRBJ1-3,TRBV2,-
ASSPRGQGGTEAF,TRBJ1-1,TRBV6-6,TRBD1
ASKGTGYYEQY,TRBJ2-7,TRBV2,TRBD1
ASSSAGTLVEQY,TRBJ2-7,TRBV11-3,-
ASSSQLAGGYNEQF,TRBJ2-1,TRBV5-4,TRBD2
ASSIYRTGEKLF,TRBJ1-4,TRBV27,TRBD1
ASSYRTSGRAYEQY,TRBJ2-7,TRBV6-5,TRBD2
ASSPGTGNEKLF,TRBJ1-4,TRBV6-5,TRBD1
ASNSPQGGRSEQY,TRBJ2-7,TRBV19,-
ASRQTSTNEKLF,TRBJ1-4,TRBV4-1,-
ASSWGGRANSYNEQF,TRBJ2-1,TRBV9,-